These 8 T cell receptor beta chains share one sample of origin, sequenced in a study of blood T cell repertoires in COVID-19. Using immunoSEQ multiplex PCR, the repertoire was profiled, and TCRdb retains in-frame clones only, with some absent. The data contain 150,000 to 160,000 clones, approximately 86% of them singletons. The sequencing sample was made of peripheral blood. The receptors derive from a man aged 55-75 years with COVID-19, enrolled during active disease.

The CDR3 DNA reads TGTGCCAGCTCTGGGACAGGGGAGCAAGAGACCCAGTACTTC. Protein: CASSGTGEQETQYF. The chain employs TRBV2 and TRBJ2-5, with 10 bases that match TRBD1. From germline, CDR1 is SNHLY and CDR2 FYNNEI. The CDR3 is 14 residues long. The junction had 5 bases not matched to a gene; V was cut back by 8 bases and J by 2 bases.

This clone appeared a few times. The J gene is TRBJ2-1, the V gene TRBV4-1, with 11 bases that match TRBD2. Germline V CDR1 and CDR2: MGHRA, YSYEKL. The CDR3 consists of 17 residues. V lost 6 bases to trimming and J lost 2 bases; unmatched junction nucleotides: 9. In nucleotides, the CDR3 is TGCGCCAGCAGGACTGGCCTAGCGGGAGGCCCCTACAATGAGCAGTTCTTC. As protein: CASRTGLAGGPYNEQFF.

The chain is built from TRBV14 and TRBJ2-3; TRBD2 matches 8 bases. The CDR3 runs to 14 residues. V shed 6 bases, J shed 4 bases, and the junction held 6 bases outside the gene matches. CDR1 and CDR2 from the germline V gene are SGHDN and FVKESK. CDR3 region: CASSRSGTADTQYF. The CDR3 nucleotides are TGTGCCAGCAGTCGTAGCGGGACGGCAGATACGCAGTATTTT.

The chain uses TRBV15 and TRBJ1-4, with TRBD1 as a possible D gene (5 bases). The germline V gene encodes CDR1 LNHNV and CDR2 YYDKDF (reference sequence). V was pared by 5 bases and J by 7 bases, with 17 bases between. CDR3 length equals 15 residues. CDR3 loop: CATSGLGGTGEKLFF. The CDR3 coding sequence is TGTGCCACCAGCGGACTGGGGGGTACGGGTGAAAAACTGTTTTTT.

The chain joins TRBV20-1 to TRBJ2-1; TRBD1 aligns across 10 bases. Looked up from germline, CDR1 is DFQATT and CDR2 is SNEGSKA (reference sequence). The CDR3 has 13 amino acids. V was pared by 3 bases and J by 13 bases, with 9 bases of the junction left unmatched. CDR3 in amino acids: CSASVPDRGTQFF. The CDR3 DNA follows: TGCAGTGCTAGTGTCCCGGACAGGGGGACACAGTTCTTC.

This chain links TRBV28 with TRBJ1-5; TRBD1 is a possible D gene (6 bases). Germline loops: CDR1 MDHEN, CDR2 SYDVKM. This CDR3 has 13 amino acids. V shed 7 bases and J shed 4 bases, with 11 bases lying between them. As DNA, the CDR3 is TGTGCCAGCACCAGGGGCGGGAATCAGCCCCAGCATTTT. Translated, it gives CASTRGGNQPQHF.

The chain links TRBV7-2 to TRBJ2-2; the D is unclear. Deletions cut 0 bases from V and 1 base from J, with 3 bases between. Per the germline V gene, CDR1 is SGHTA and CDR2 is FQGNSA. The CDR3 runs 14 residues. This CDR3 is CASSLAQNTGELFF. CDR3 DNA sequence: TGTGCCAGCAGCTTAGCCCAGAACACCGGGGAGCTGTTTTTT.

This sequence joins TRBV29-1 and TRBJ2-1; TRBD1 matches at 8 bases. Germline lookup yields CDR1 SQVTM and CDR2 ANQGSEA. The CDR3 is 15 residues long. V shed 4 bases and J 4 bases; nucleotides not matched to a gene: 9. The CDR3 is CSVGFRTGPYNEQFF. As DNA, the CDR3 is TGCAGCGTTGGGTTCCGGACAGGGCCGTACAATGAGCAGTTCTTC.